This TCR beta chain was identified during a study of control samples from healthy donors and cancer patients. Looked up from germline, CDR1 is SNHLY and CDR2 is FYNNEI. The CDR3 is 17 residues long. Trimming removed 0 bases from V and 2 bases from J; junction bases left unmatched: 7. Generated by immunoSEQ multiplex PCR, the TCRdb table keeps only in-frame clones and is missing some. Of about 130,000 clones detected, 85% to 95% appear once; the ten largest clones hold about 4%. The gene calls are TRBV2 and TRBJ1-3; 7 bases are a match to TRBD1. Sequenced: blood. The source is a man aged 30 to 45 in good health. CDR3 protein: CASSEAPTGIPGNTIYF. The CDR3 region has the DNA TGTGCCAGCAGTGAAGCGCCGACAGGGATCCCTGGAAACACCATATATTTT.